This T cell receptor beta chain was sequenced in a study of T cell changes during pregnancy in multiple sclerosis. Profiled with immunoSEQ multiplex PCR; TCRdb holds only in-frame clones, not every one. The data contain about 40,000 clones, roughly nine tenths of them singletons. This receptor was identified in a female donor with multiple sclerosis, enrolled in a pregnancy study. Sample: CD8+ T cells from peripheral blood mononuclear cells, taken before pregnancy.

The CDR3 protein is CATLAGVGEQFF. The CDR3 coding sequence is TGTGCCACTCTAGCGGGTGTTGGTGAGCAGTTCTTC. The J gene is TRBJ2-1, the V gene TRBV27; 8 bases fit TRBD2. Per the germline V gene, CDR1 is MNHEY and CDR2 is SMNVEV (reference sequence). This CDR3 comprises 12 residues. V gave up 10 bases and J gave up 9 bases; unmatched junction bases: 8.